One and the same sample provided the 17 T cell receptor beta chains below, sequenced in a study of T cell repertoires in cytomegalovirus infection. TCRdb recomputed calls from the reads with MiXCR, one row per CDR3 protein. The table shows 450,000 to 600,000 distinct CDR3 sequences, with roughly 46% occurring only once. No antigens are known for them. The source material was cultured PBMCs, sampled from culture after CMV antigen stimulation. The source is a human donor in good health (CMV status not recorded). Some clones in this sample may be carry-over from other donors' samples.

The CDR3 bases are TGTGCCAGCAGTTTGCAGGGGGCGCGCAATGAGCAGTTCTTC. This codes for CASSLQGARNEQFF. This chain joins TRBV27 and TRBJ2-1; 8 bases agree with TRBD1. Germline loops: CDR1 MNHEY, CDR2 SMNVEV (reference sequence). The V and J ends lost 3 bases and 6 bases, in that order; junction bases with no gene match: 4. The CDR3 contains 14 residues.

The V gene is TRBV7-2, the J gene TRBJ2-1; TRBD2 is a possible D gene (6 bases). The germline V gene encodes CDR1 SGHTA and CDR2 FQGNSA. This CDR3 is 16 amino acids long. The V end was cut by 4 bases, the J end by 2 bases, with 15 bases between. CDR3 DNA: TGTGCCAGCAGCTCGTCCCGGGACTTGACCTACAATGAGCAGTTCTTC. Translation: CASSSSRDLTYNEQFF.

As DNA, the CDR3 is TGCAGTGCTAGAGTTGCAGGAGAAGCTTTCTTT. Translating gives CSARVAGEAFF. The V call is TRBV20-1, the J call TRBJ1-1; no reliable D call. Between the trimmed V and J ends, which lost 1 base and 8 bases, there was a span of 8 bases. Germline CDR1 is DFQATT and CDR2 is SNEGSKA (reference sequence). There are 11 residues in the CDR3.

The chain uses TRBV5-8 and TRBJ1-1; 12 bases are a match to TRBD1. This CDR3 spans 17 amino acids. Germline V gene sequence: CDR1 SGHTS, CDR2 YDEGEE. Trimming cost V 5 bases and J 1 base; bases outside gene matches: 9. CDR3 bases: TGTGCCAGCAGTCGGGACAGGGGGCTCCCCTGGAACACTGAAGCTTTCTTT. Its translation: CASSRDRGLPWNTEAFF. Together with reference TRBV5-8 and TRBJ1-1, the CDR3 gives the full variable domain: EAGVTQSPTHLIKTRGQQATLRCSPISGHTSVYWYQQALGLGLQFLLWYDEGEERNRGNFPPRFSGRQFPNYSSELNVNALELEDSALYLCASSRDRGLPWNTEAFFGQGTRLTVV.

This clonotype showed up many times. In DNA, the CDR3 is TGTGCCAGCAGCTTACTAGCCCAAGAGACCCAGTACTTC. Protein sequence: CASSLLAQETQYF. This chain links TRBV7-2 with TRBJ2-5; D may be TRBD2 (5 bases). Germline values: CDR1 SGHTA, CDR2 FQGNSA. There are 13 residues in the CDR3. V dropped 2 bases and J dropped 1 base, with 5 bases sitting between them.

This chain joins TRBV6-2 or TRBV6-3 and TRBJ2-7; a possible D gene is TRBD1 (5 bases). This CDR3 has 14 residues. V lost 5 bases and J 0 bases, leaving 11 bases between the germline ends. Germline V gene sequence: CDR1 MNHEY, CDR2 SVGEGT. The CDR3, as DNA: TGTGCCAGCAGTCCGAGACAGCACTCCTACGAGCAGTACTTC. The encoded protein is CASSPRQHSYEQYF.

This clonotype was seen just once. The rearrangement joins TRBV20-1 to TRBJ2-2; D not resolved. Germline CDR1 DFQATT, CDR2 SNEGSKA (reference sequence). V dropped 0 bases and J dropped 9 bases, with 5 bases sitting between them. CDR3 length: 11 amino acids. CDR3 DNA sequence: TGCAGTGCTAGAGAATCCAGGGAGCTGTTTTTT. It codes for CSARESRELFF.

The rearrangement joins TRBV14 to TRBJ1-3, with D maybe TRBD1 (6 bases). CDR3 length: 17 residues. V lost 2 bases and J lost 2, with 16 bases in between. Looked up from germline, CDR1 is SGHDN and CDR2 is FVKESK. The chain's CDR3 is CASSQLAGEPTGNTIYF. As DNA, the CDR3 is TGTGCCAGCAGCCAACTGGCAGGGGAACCAACTGGAAACACCATATATTTT. The full variable domain, completed using reference TRBV14 and TRBJ1-3, is EAGVTQFPSHSVIEKGQTVTLRCDPISGHDNLYWYRRVMGKEIKFLLHFVKESKQDESGMPNNRFLAERTGGTYSTLKVQPAELEDSGVYFCASSQLAGEPTGNTIYFGEGSWLTVV.

This clonotype was observed a handful of times. The V gene is TRBV12-3 or TRBV12-4, the J gene TRBJ2-3; TRBD1 matches at 7 bases. The CDR3 has 15 residues. Trimming at V came to 6 bases and at J to 4 bases, leaving 10 bases not matched to a gene. CDR3 loop: CASRWDRRNADTQYF. In DNA form, the CDR3 reads TGTGCCAGCAGGTGGGACAGAAGAAACGCAGATACGCAGTATTTT.

The rearrangement joins TRBV20-1 to TRBJ2-3; maybe TRBD2 (5 bases). This CDR3 comprises 15 residues. The V and J ends lost 0 bases and 2 bases respectively, with 12 bases between them. Germline V lookup: CDR1 DFQATT, CDR2 SNEGSKA (reference sequence). The CDR3: CSARDLSEATDTQYF. For the CDR3, the DNA is TGCAGTGCTAGAGATCTTTCGGAGGCCACAGATACGCAGTATTTT.

This clonotype turned up a few times. This chain uses TRBV20-1 with TRBJ1-2; TRBD1 is a possible D gene (6 bases). CDR1 is DFQATT, CDR2 SNEGSKA, per germline (reference sequence). The CDR3 consists of 11 residues. CDR3 sequence: CRLPGDYGYTF. CDR3 sequence (DNA): TGCAGACTCCCAGGGGACTATGGCTACACCTTC.

This clonotype has more than one count but fewer than ten. The rearrangement uses TRBV3-1 and TRBJ2-1, with D perhaps matching TRBD2 (5 bases). Germline V gene sequence: CDR1 LGHDT, CDR2 YNNKEL (reference sequence). This CDR3 contains 16 residues. The V end lost 4 bases, the J end lost 0 bases, and 13 bases lay between the germline ends. The CDR3 here is CASSPLRGSSYNEQFF. The CDR3 region has the DNA TGTGCCAGCAGCCCTCTTCGAGGGAGCTCCTACAATGAGCAGTTCTTC.

Only a few counts were recorded for this clonotype. V gene TRBV19 combines with J gene TRBJ2-7; 9 nucleotides align to TRBD2. This CDR3 is built from 15 residues. The junction had 5 bases not matched to a gene; V was cut back by 3 bases and J by 2 bases. Per germline, CDR1 LNHDA and CDR2 SQIVND (reference sequence). CDR3 sequence (DNA): TGTGCCAGTAGTATCTCTCCTAGCGGGACCTACGAGCAGTACTTC. Protein product: CASSISPSGTYEQYF.

This clonotype was counted between two and nine times. The chain has TRBV28 and TRBJ1-5, with D possibly TRBD1 on 6 matching bases. Germline CDR1 is MDHEN and CDR2 is SYDVKM. The V and J ends lost 3 bases and 1 base respectively, with 16 bases between them. This CDR3 has 17 amino acids. The CDR3 nucleotides are TGTGCCAGCAGTTTGGGGCGGGGAGGGGGGAGCAATCAGCCCCAGCATTTT. Its translation: CASSLGRGGGSNQPQHF.

Turning to this clonotype: Relative to the germline gene, one junction end is altered; a read error may explain this. The gene calls are TRBV5-3 and TRBJ2-6; the D call may be TRBD1 or TRBD2 (5 bases each). TRBV5-3 has ORF status, its function being uncertain. The CDR3 runs 15 residues. The CDR3 spells CASSLGESGANVLTF. The CDR3 coding sequence is TGTGCCAGCAGCTTGGGGGAATCTGGGGCCAACGTCCTGACTTTC.

The chain uses TRBV14 and TRBJ1-1; D remains unclear. The CDR3 is 15 residues long. The germline V and J ends were trimmed by 1 base and 3 bases, with 12 bases remaining between them. Germline V gene sequence: CDR1 SGHDN, CDR2 FVKESK. CDR3 coding DNA: TGTGCCAGCAGCCAAGGGTACCGGAGGTACACTGAAGCTTTCTTT. It codes for CASSQGYRRYTEAFF.

The sample holds many counts of this clonotype. This chain connects TRBV7-2 to TRBJ2-3; tentatively, D is TRBD2 (6 bases). Germline CDR1 and CDR2: SGHTA and FQGNSA. Trimming removed 1 base from V and 3 bases from J, with 11 bases in between. This CDR3 region has 15 residues. The CDR3 DNA is TGTGCCAGCAGCTTAGACGGGGGAGGTACAGATACGCAGTATTTT. It translates to CASSLDGGGTDTQYF.